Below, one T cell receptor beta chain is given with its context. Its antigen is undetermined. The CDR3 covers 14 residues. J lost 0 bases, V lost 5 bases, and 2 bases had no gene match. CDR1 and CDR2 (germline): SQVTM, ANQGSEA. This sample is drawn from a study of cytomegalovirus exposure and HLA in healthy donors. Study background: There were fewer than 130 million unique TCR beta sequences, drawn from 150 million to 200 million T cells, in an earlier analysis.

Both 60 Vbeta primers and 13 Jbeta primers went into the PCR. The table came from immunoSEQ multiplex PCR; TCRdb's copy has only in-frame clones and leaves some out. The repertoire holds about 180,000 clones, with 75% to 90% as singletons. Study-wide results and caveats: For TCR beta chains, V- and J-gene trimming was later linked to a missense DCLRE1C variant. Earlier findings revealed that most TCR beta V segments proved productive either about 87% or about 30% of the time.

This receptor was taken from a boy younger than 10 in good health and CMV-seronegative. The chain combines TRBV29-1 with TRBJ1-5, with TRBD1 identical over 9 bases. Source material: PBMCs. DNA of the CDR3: TGCAGCGTTAGGACAGGGGATAGCAATCAGCCCCAGCATTTT. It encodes CSVRTGDSNQPQHF.